This T cell receptor (beta chain) was sequenced for a study of OX40 agonist ivuxolimab in advanced cancers. Study at large: Ivuxolimab, an agonist antibody against OX40 (CD134), was given to patients. It was permissible to have had prior anti-PD-1, anti-PD-L1 or anti-CTLA-4 therapy, and 40% had some. Study-wide findings and caveats: At doses 0.1 to 3.0 mg/kg, CD4+ and CD8+ clones expanded.

Only in-frame clones appear in the TCRdb table, and some are missing; sequencing was by immunoSEQ multiplex PCR. The sample lists about 7,800 clones; just under 75% were seen once. On this clone itself: The antigen is undetermined.

There are 13 residues in the CDR3. Germline lookup yields CDR1 PRHDT and CDR2 FYEKMQ (reference sequence). With 3 bases clipped from V and 4 bases from J, the junction kept 0 bases outside the gene matches. The TCR was taken from an adult with an advanced solid tumor such as melanoma, head and neck, liver or kidney cancer. The chain employs TRBV13 and TRBJ2-1; 7 bases line up with TRBD1. The material sequenced was CD4+ or CD8+ T cells sorted from blood, taken in a trial of the OX40 agonist ivuxolimab. The CDR3 is CASSLTGYNEQFF. CDR3 DNA: TGTGCCAGCAGCTTGACAGGGTACAATGAGCAGTTCTTC.